This TCR beta chain was documented in a study of T cell responses to AZD1222 COVID-19 vaccine. Unmatched junction bases numbered 4, after V lost 6 bases and J lost 4 bases. Germline-derived CDR1 and CDR2 are MNHEY and SVGAGI. This CDR3 region has 15 residues. Profiled with immunoSEQ multiplex PCR; TCRdb holds only in-frame clones, not every one. The data show roughly 120,000 clones, with about 90% seen just once and 7.5% held by the top ten. The chain has TRBV6-5 and TRBJ2-2; 11 bases fit TRBD2. This material consisted of peripheral blood, taken on day 0 of AZD1222 vaccination. The clonotype was recovered from an adult in good health. CDR3 sequence reads: CASRFTSGGTGELFF. In DNA form, the CDR3 reads TGTGCCAGCAGATTTACTAGCGGGGGCACCGGGGAGCTGTTTTTT.